The 12 T cell receptor beta chains presented below share a single source sample, sequenced in a study of technical replicates of blood from a few donors. The protocol was immunoSEQ multiplex PCR, while the TCRdb copy is restricted to in-frame clones and leaves out a portion. The sample shows fewer than 95,000 clones, over 90% of them seen only once. Sequencing was performed on T cells isolated from PBMCs. The receptor source for this set is a human donor in good health.

The V call is TRBV9, the J call TRBJ2-7, with unresolved D. V gave up 1 base and J gave up 3 bases, with 5 bases separating them. The germline V gene encodes CDR1 SGDLS and CDR2 YYNGEE. The CDR3 is made up of 12 amino acids. In nucleotides, the CDR3 is TGTGCCAGCAGCGTACAGGACTACGAGCAGTACTTC. Protein product: CASSVQDYEQYF.

This chain uses TRBV13 with TRBJ2-1; 10 bases are shared with TRBD2. The V gene end was trimmed by 2 bases and the J gene end by 2 bases; junction bases not matched to a gene: 0. Germline CDR1 PRHDT, CDR2 FYEKMQ (reference sequence). CDR3 length equals 15 residues. DNA for the CDR3: TGTGCCAGCAGCTTAAGCGGGAGGGCCTACAATGAGCAGTTCTTC. Encoded protein: CASSLSGRAYNEQFF.

This chain joins TRBV18 and TRBJ2-7; perhaps TRBD2 as D (6 bases). Between the trimmed V and J ends, which lost 4 bases and 2 bases, there was a span of 12 bases. The CDR3 contains 14 residues. Germline V gene lookup returns CDR1 KGHSH and CDR2 LQKENI. CDR3 nucleotides: TGTGCCAGCTCACAGACGGGGGTTACCTACGAGCAGTACTTC. Translated, it gives CASSQTGVTYEQYF.

The CDR3 DNA sequence: TGTGCCAGTAACTCAGGGTTCACTGAAGCTTTCTTT. This sequence encodes CASNSGFTEAFF. This rearrangement joins TRBV19 to TRBJ1-1; D is perhaps TRBD1 (5 bases). The length of the CDR3 is 12 residues. Trimming left V 7 bases short and J 4 bases short, with 10 bases between. Germline values: CDR1 LNHDA, CDR2 SQIVND (reference sequence).

The chain is built from TRBV6-6 and TRBJ2-1; the D gene is possibly TRBD2 (6 bases). The length of the CDR3 is 16 residues. Trimming took off 5 bases at V and 0 bases at J, with 14 bases between the two ends. CDR1 is MNHNY, CDR2 SVGAGI, per germline (reference sequence). This CDR3 reads CASSVNTGSSYNEQFF. The CDR3 coding sequence is TGTGCCAGCAGTGTGAACACCGGGAGCTCCTACAATGAGCAGTTCTTC.

CDR3 sequence: CATRQGGYGYTF. For the CDR3, the DNA is TGTGCCACCCGACAGGGCGGGTATGGCTACACCTTC. The chain joins TRBV6-5 to TRBJ1-2; 7 nucleotides agree with TRBD1. The germline V gene has CDR1 MNHEY and CDR2 SVGAGI. The CDR3 runs 12 residues. Trimming cost V 10 bases and J 5 bases; bases outside gene matches: 7.

The rearrangement links TRBV2 to TRBJ2-1; TRBD2 matches at 7 bases. The CDR3 has 11 amino acids. Trimming at V came to 7 bases and at J to 9 bases, leaving 3 bases not matched to a gene. CDR1 and CDR2 (germline): SNHLY, FYNNEI. For the CDR3, the DNA is TGTGCCAGCACACTAGCGAGTGAGCAGTTCTTC. Protein sequence: CASTLASEQFF.

V usage is TRBV5-1 and J usage is TRBJ2-7; no clear D. The CDR3 has 15 amino acids. Germline CDR1 is SGHRS and CDR2 is YFSETQ. Between the trimmed V and J ends, which lost 3 bases and 1 base, there was a span of 14 bases. The CDR3 spells CASSSAGYLSYEQYF. Here the CDR3 DNA reads TGCGCCAGCAGCTCGGCCGGGTACTTATCCTACGAGCAGTACTTC.

The chain employs TRBV5-6 and TRBJ2-3; D unresolved. The V end was cut by 2 bases, the J end by 1 base, with 14 bases between. CDR1 and CDR2 (germline): SGHDT, YYEEEE. This CDR3 is 16 amino acids long. The CDR3, as DNA: TGTGCCAGCAGCTTTTGGGCCGCTATTGGCACAGATACGCAGTATTTT. This codes for CASSFWAAIGTDTQYF. The full variable domain, rest sourced from reference TRBV5-6 and TRBJ2-3, is DAGVTQSPTHLIKTRGQQVTLRCSPKSGHDTVSWYQQALGQGPQFIFQYYEEEERQRGNFPDRFSGHQFPNYSSELNVNALLLGDSALYLCASSFWAAIGTDTQYFGPGTRLTVL.

The V gene is TRBV28, the J gene TRBJ1-1; D is unresolved. Trimming took off 4 bases at V and 0 bases at J, with 3 bases between the two ends. Germline CDR1 reads MDHEN; CDR2 reads SYDVKM. The CDR3 is 12 amino acids. The CDR3 region has the DNA TGTGCCAGCAGTTCAGTGAACACTGAAGCTTTCTTT. It is translated as CASSSVNTEAFF.

This chain joins TRBV25-1 and TRBJ2-7; D gene unclear. The V and J ends lost 2 bases and 0 bases respectively, with 17 bases between them. CDR1 MGHDK and CDR2 SYGVNS come from the germline V gene. The CDR3 runs to 17 residues. CDR3 sequence reads: CASSELEPYVSSYEQYF. CDR3 coding DNA: TGTGCCAGCAGTGAACTAGAACCCTACGTTAGCTCCTACGAGCAGTACTTC.

The genes are TRBV12-5 and TRBJ2-5, with D maybe TRBD2 (6 bases). Germline V gene lookup returns CDR1 LGHNT and CDR2 FRNRAP. CDR3 length equals 16 residues. V lost 0 bases and J lost 9, with 20 bases in between. The CDR3 coding sequence is TGTGCTAGTGGTTTGGTAGTCGGGACTGGTTCAAGGGCCCAGTACTTC. Its protein product is CASGLVVGTGSRAQYF.